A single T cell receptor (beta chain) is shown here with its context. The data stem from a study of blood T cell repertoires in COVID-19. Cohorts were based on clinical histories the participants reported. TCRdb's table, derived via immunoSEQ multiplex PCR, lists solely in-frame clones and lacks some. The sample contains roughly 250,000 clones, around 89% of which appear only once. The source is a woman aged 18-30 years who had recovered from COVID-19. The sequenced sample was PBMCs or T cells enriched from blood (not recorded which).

The CDR3 DNA is TGTGCCACCAGCAGAGACCCTCCTCAGGGTCCCAAAAACATTCAGTACTTC. It encodes CATSRDPPQGPKNIQYF. This rearrangement joins TRBV15 to TRBJ2-4, with D possibly being TRBD1 (5 bases). Trimming left V 0 bases short and J 2 bases short, with 14 bases between. The CDR3 runs to 17 residues. Germline values: CDR1 LNHNV, CDR2 YYDKDF (reference sequence).